This TCR beta chain was retrieved from a study of human versus mouse CDR3 diversity and MHC coevolution. General study results and limits: The lowest clonal inequality scores came from most of the three human donors.

This table comes from immunoSEQ multiplex PCR, and its TCRdb copy is limited to in-frame clones, with some not included. The repertoire holds about 77,000 clones, under 95% seen once, with approximately 0.15% in the top ten. Notes on this clone: Its antigen remains unidentified.

The ends were cut back, 1 base at V and 2 bases at J, with 16 bases in the middle. Germline V CDR1 and CDR2: SGHRS, YFSETQ. The CDR3 spans 17 residues. The receptor's source is a person between 25 and 70 years old in good health. V gene TRBV5-1 combines with J gene TRBJ1-5, with D unclear. Sequencing was performed on naive CD4+ T cells from blood. Subset here: CD45RO-negative CD62L-positive naive CD4 T cells. CDR3 nucleotides: TGCGCCAGCAGCTTGAACGGCGCCAGGTCTGGCAATCAGCCCCAGCATTTT. Its protein is CASSLNGARSGNQPQHF.